The entry that follows covers one T cell receptor (beta chain) sequence. No cognate antigen has been identified for it. No per-base quality is available; no much larger clone lies one base away. This specimen comes from a study of T cells in localized non-small cell lung cancer (dated by TCRdb to the early 2020s). Broadly, across the study: The study analyzed T cell repertoires of a few hundred early-stage NSCLC patients, comparing tumors and uninvolved tumor-adjacent lungs. The mean age of the NSCLC patients was roughly 63 years, with 120 to 150 men and 100 to 110 women. The cohort was made up of approximately 250 treatment-naive NSCLC patients whose localized lung tumors had been resected. Findings and caveats that apply to the study as a whole: Because multi-region sequencing of the tumors was not done, intratumor heterogeneity could not be ruled out. Higher T cell density in blood was associated with longer overall survival, whereas higher clonality in adjacent lung was associated with shorter survival. A median of about 53 of the top 100 tumor clones were detected in paired uninvolved adjacent lung, and around 27 of these tumor clones were also found among the top 100 clones of the paired uninvolved adjacent lung. Uninvolved tumor-adjacent lung showed the highest T cell clonality, higher than tumor, which suggests more focused antigenic responses in the uninvolved tumor-adjacent lung. Because the study design was exploratory, TCR variables were selected using unadjusted p-values without false-discovery rate correction.

V and J are trimmed by 4 bases and 5 bases, and the gene matches miss 6 bases of the junction. From its cysteine to its phenylalanine, the CDR3 spans 16 amino acids. Left in the record is the CDR3 DNA by itself, 48 bases read in frame from the first base. The germline V gene sets CDR1 to SGHNT and CDR2 to YENEEA. Uninvolved adjacent lung was obtained at least 2 cm from the tumor margin, and the absence of atypia was confirmed by two independent pathologists. At diagnosis, peripheral blood, uninvolved tumor-adjacent lung and tumor were collected and stored as a combination of fresh-frozen and FFPE material. The immunoSEQ Assay was used to sequence TCR beta CDR3 regions from DNA. As for the original processing: To compute T cell density, TCR beta template counts were normalized to usable DNA, which was estimated by amplifying housekeeping genes. Richness was estimated with the preseqR package, extrapolating to 400,000 templates for PBMC samples and 120,000 templates for tissue samples. Clonality was defined by subtracting Pielou's evenness from one. To identify tissue-enriched TCRs, differential abundance testing was run on productive amino-acid clonotypes with a minimum total count of 5 and an alpha of 0.1. Repertoire overlap between compartments was quantified with the Jaccard Index and Morisita Overlap Index. TCR beta CDR3s were clustered by GLIPH together with public tetramer-defined viral CDR3s, and at least three viral sequences plus V-gene enrichment were required for viral motifs. TCRdb took this table from immuneACCESS and kept in-frame rearrangements with V and J called. Such tables lack part of the clones; where checked against another copy, unresolved V genes explain under half of the gap, and the rest is unexplained. V, J and clone size are taken as reported in that table, and D and trimming were inferred from the DNA itself. Counted in this sample were around 1,300 clones; more than 15% of them appeared once. The ten most abundant clones make up 9.4% of the sample.

The sequence was collected from a woman between 40 and 69 years old with stage I lung adenocarcinoma. The chain is made from TRBV11-3 and TRBJ2-3; TRBD2 agrees with 13 junctional bases. The sequencing used normal lung tissue next to the tumor, collected before any cancer treatment. The sequence in DNA is TGTGCCAGCAGCTCAGGACTAGCGGGGGAGGGAGATACGCAGTATTTT. This gives the protein CASSSGLAGEGDTQYF.